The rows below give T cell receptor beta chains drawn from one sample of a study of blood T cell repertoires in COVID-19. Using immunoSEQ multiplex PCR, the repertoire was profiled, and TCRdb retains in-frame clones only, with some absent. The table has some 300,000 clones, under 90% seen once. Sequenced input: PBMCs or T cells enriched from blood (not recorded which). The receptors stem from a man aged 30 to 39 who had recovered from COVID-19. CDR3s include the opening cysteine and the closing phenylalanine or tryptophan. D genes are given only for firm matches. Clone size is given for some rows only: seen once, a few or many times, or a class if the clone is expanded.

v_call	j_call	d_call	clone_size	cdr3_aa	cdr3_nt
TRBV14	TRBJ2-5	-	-	CASSKVSHSYQETQYF	TGTGCCAGCAGCAAGGTTTCTCACAGCTACCAAGAGACCCAGTACTTC
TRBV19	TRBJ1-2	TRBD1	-	CASRDRTGDNYGYTF	TGTGCCAGTAGAGACCGGACAGGGGATAACTATGGCTACACCTTC
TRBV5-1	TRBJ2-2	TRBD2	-	CASSWTSGGATGELFF	TGCGCCAGCAGCTGGACTAGCGGGGGGGCAACCGGGGAGCTGTTTTTT
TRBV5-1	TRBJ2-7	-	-	CASSLGQVSYEQYF	TGCGCCAGCAGCTTGGGACAAGTCTCCTACGAGCAGTACTTC
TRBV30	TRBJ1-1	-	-	CAWRASEAFF	TGTGCCTGGCGCGCTTCTGAAGCTTTCTTT
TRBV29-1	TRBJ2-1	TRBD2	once	CSVPPSGRIHNEQFF	TGCAGCGTCCCGCCTAGCGGGAGGATCCACAATGAGCAGTTCTTC
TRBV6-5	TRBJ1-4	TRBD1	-	CASSYGDRVDEKLFF	TGTGCCAGCAGTTACGGGGACAGGGTGGACGAAAAACTGTTTTTT
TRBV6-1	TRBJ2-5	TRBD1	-	CASSDPPTGGQETQYF	TGTGCCAGCAGTGACCCTCCGACAGGGGGCCAAGAGACCCAGTACTTC
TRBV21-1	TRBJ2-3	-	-	CASSILSRDRGADTQYF	TGTGCCAGCAGCATACTTTCGCGGGACAGGGGCGCAGATACGCAGTATTTT
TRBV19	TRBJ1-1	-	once	CASSIVDRENTEAFF	TGTGCCAGTAGTATAGTTGACAGAGAGAACACTGAAGCTTTCTTT
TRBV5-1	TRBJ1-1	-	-	CASSLVANTEAFF	TGCGCCAGCAGCTTGGTGGCGAACACTGAAGCTTTCTTT
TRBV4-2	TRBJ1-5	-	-	CASSPGGSGDQPQHF	TGTGCCAGCAGCCCCGGCGGATCCGGCGATCAGCCCCAGCATTTT
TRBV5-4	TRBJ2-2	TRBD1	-	CASSWGQGTTGELFF	TGTGCCAGCAGCTGGGGACAGGGGACCACCGGGGAGCTGTTTTTT
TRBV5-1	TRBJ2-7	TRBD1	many	CASSPRDRVIPLEQYF	TGCGCCAGCAGCCCTCGGGACAGGGTTATCCCCTTGGAGCAGTACTTC
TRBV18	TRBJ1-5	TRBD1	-	CASSLETGGHQPQHF	TGTGCCAGCTCACTAGAGACAGGGGGCCATCAGCCCCAGCATTTT
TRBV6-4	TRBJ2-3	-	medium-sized	CASSDTSTDTQYF	TGTGCCAGCAGTGACACTAGCACAGATACGCAGTATTTT
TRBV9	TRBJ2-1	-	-	CASSVGGSGWSNEQFF	TGTGCCAGCAGCGTAGGAGGTTCGGGGTGGAGCAATGAGCAGTTCTTC
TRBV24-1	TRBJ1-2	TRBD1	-	CATSDGDRGVYYGYTF	TGTGCCACCAGTGATGGGGACAGGGGGGTCTACTATGGCTACACCTTC
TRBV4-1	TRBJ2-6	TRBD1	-	CASRRTLQGTGANVLTF	TGCGCCAGCAGACGAACCCTACAGGGGACCGGGGCCAACGTCCTGACTTTC
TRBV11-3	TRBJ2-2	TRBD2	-	CASSPRTSGRENGELFF	TGTGCCAGCAGCCCCCGGACTAGCGGGAGGGAGAACGGGGAGCTGTTTTTT
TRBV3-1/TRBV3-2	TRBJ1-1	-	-	CASSQVGGNTEAFF	TGTGCCAGCAGCCAAGTAGGAGGGAACACTGAAGCTTTCTTT
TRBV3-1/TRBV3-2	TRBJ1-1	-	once	CASSQGGWITEAFF	TGTGCCAGCAGCCAGGGAGGATGGATCACTGAAGCTTTCTTT
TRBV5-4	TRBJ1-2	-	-	CASSTRTDAANYGYTF	TGTGCCAGCAGCACGAGGACAGACGCAGCTAACTATGGCTACACCTTC
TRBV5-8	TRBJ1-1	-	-	CASSFGGVNTEAFF	TGTGCCAGCAGCTTTGGAGGGGTGAACACTGAAGCTTTCTTT
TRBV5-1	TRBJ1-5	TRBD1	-	CASSLGPTGSSNQPQHF	TGCGCCAGCAGCCTGGGCCCGACAGGGTCTAGCAATCAGCCCCAGCATTTT
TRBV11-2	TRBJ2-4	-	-	CASSLFRGRNAKNIQYF	TGTGCCAGCAGCTTATTTAGGGGTAGGAACGCCAAAAACATTCAGTACTTC
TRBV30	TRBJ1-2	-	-	CAWEQGSYGYTF	TGTGCCTGGGAGCAGGGGAGCTATGGCTACACCTTC
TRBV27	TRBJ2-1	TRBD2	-	CASSIGTSRYDEQFF	TGTGCCAGCAGTATCGGGACTAGTAGATACGATGAGCAGTTCTTC
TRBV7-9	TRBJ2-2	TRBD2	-	CASSLARGGSFTGELFF	TGTGCCAGCAGCTTAGCGAGGGGCGGGAGTTTCACCGGGGAGCTGTTTTTT
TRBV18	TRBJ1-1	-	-	CASSPRGADTEAFF	TGTGCCAGCTCACCGCGGGGGGCCGACACTGAAGCTTTCTTT
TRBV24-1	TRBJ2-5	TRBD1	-	CATSPTGSVETQYF	TGTGCCACCAGTCCGACAGGGTCCGTAGAGACCCAGTACTTC
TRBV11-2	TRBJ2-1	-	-	CASTPGGASYNEQFF	TGTGCCAGCACCCCTGGGGGGGCTTCCTACAATGAGCAGTTCTTC
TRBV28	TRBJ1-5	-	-	CASSLTGLLNQPQHF	TGTGCCAGCAGTTTAACAGGCCTGCTTAATCAGCCCCAGCATTTT
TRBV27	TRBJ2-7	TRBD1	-	CASSLEGGDEQYF	TGTGCCAGCAGTTTAGAAGGGGGCGACGAGCAGTACTTC
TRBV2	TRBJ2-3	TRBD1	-	CASSRDRENTQYF	TGTGCCAGCAGTCGGGACAGGGAAAATACGCAGTATTTT
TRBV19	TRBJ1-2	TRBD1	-	CASRSDRVVGYTF	TGTGCCAGTAGGTCAGACAGGGTGGTGGGCTACACCTTC
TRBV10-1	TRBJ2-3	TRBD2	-	CASSLTSGRTDTQYF	TGCGCCAGCAGCTTGACTAGCGGGAGAACAGATACGCAGTATTTT
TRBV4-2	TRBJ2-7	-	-	CASSPTAVGYEQYF	TGTGCCAGCAGCCCGACAGCCGTCGGGTACGAGCAGTACTTC
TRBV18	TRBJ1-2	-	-	CASSPGQGLGYTF	TGTGCCAGCTCACCAGGGCAGGGGCTGGGCTACACCTTC
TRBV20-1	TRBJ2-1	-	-	CSASNRGGASYNEQFF	TGCAGTGCTAGTAATCGAGGGGGGGCCTCCTACAATGAGCAGTTCTTC
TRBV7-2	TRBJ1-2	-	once	CASSPSISQGGSYGYTF	TGTGCCAGCAGCCCATCCATCTCGCAGGGTGGTAGCTATGGCTACACCTTC
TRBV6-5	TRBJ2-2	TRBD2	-	CASSSIAGSNTGELFF	TGTGCCAGCAGTTCAATAGCGGGCTCGAACACCGGGGAGCTGTTTTTT